This TCR beta chain was obtained from a study of blood T cell repertoires in COVID-19. Study overall: Samples of COVID-19 (acute and convalescent) were obtained from the United States, Italy and Spain. T cells, B-cell-depleted T cells, or PBMCs provided the cDNA or gDNA that served as material.

Germline CDR1 is SGHVS and CDR2 is FNYEAQ. J lost 0 bases, V lost 0 bases, and 4 bases had no gene match. The CDR3 is 16 residues long. Original data processing: How many nucleated cells were present was estimated from reference gene primer amplification. TCRdb keeps only in-frame clones here, not all; method: immunoSEQ multiplex PCR. The V and J calls and clone size come from that table; D and trimming were worked out from the DNA. This repertoire shows 100,000 to 140,000 clones, approximately 88% found once; its top ten account for 6.8%. This TCR derives from a man aged 50 to 59 with active or convalescent COVID-19. This chain links TRBV7-6 with TRBJ1-1; 7 positions match TRBD1. The sample comprised peripheral blood. The DNA of the CDR3 is TGTGCCAGCAGCTTAGCGCAAGGGACAGTGAACACTGAAGCTTTCTTT. Its translation is CASSLAQGTVNTEAFF.